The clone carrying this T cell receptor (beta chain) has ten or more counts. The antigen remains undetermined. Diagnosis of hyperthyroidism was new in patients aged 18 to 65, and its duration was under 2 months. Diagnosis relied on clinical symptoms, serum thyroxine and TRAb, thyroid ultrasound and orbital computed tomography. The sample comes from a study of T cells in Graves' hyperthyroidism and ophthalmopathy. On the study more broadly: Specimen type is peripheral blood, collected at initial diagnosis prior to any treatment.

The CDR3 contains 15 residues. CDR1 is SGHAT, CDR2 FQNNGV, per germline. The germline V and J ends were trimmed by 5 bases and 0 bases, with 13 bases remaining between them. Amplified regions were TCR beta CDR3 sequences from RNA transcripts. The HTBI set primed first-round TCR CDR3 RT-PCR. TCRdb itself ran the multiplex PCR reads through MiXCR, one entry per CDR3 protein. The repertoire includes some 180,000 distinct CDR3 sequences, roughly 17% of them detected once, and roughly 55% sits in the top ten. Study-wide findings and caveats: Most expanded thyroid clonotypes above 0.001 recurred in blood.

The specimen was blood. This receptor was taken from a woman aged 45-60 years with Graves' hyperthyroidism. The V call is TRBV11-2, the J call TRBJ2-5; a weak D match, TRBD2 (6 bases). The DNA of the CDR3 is TGTGCCAGCAGCCTATCTAGCGTATACCAAGAGACCCAGTACTTC. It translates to CASSLSSVYQETQYF.